The T cell receptor (beta chain) described here comes from a study of cytomegalovirus exposure and HLA in healthy donors. With 60 Vbeta and 13 Jbeta primers, the PCR was carried out. The table came from immunoSEQ multiplex PCR; TCRdb's copy has only in-frame clones and leaves some out. This sample carries 25,000 to 35,000 clones, with around 4.2% going to the ten biggest clones. As concerns this clone: The antigen is undetermined.

Study outcomes and limitations: An Asian-associated ancestry cluster reportedly showed fewer N-insertions than the roughly 670-donor mean in a later analysis.

What was sequenced was PBMCs. The sequence was collected from a middle-aged woman in good health and CMV-seropositive.

CDR3 region: CASSPGQGSNTGELFF. The CDR3, as DNA: TGTGCCAGCTCACCAGGACAGGGTTCGAACACCGGGGAGCTGTTTTTT. J is TRBJ2-2 and V is TRBV18; TRBD1 agrees at 8 bases. This CDR3 is 16 amino acids long. Germline V lookup: CDR1 KGHSH, CDR2 LQKENI. V was pared by 2 bases and J by 0 bases, with 2 bases of the junction left unmatched.